This T cell receptor beta chain was sequenced for a study of Siglec-9 on CD8 T cells in melanoma. Points from the study as a whole: An effector memory CD8+ T-cell subset seemingly accumulating in melanoma was reportedly marked and regulated by Siglec-9.

The protocol was immunoSEQ multiplex PCR, while the TCRdb copy is restricted to in-frame clones and leaves out a portion. The data show about 30,000 clones, with 75% to 85% seen just once and around 5.5% held by the top ten. As to this clone: Its antigen is undetermined.

Germline CDR1 is MNHEY and CDR2 is SMNVEV (reference sequence). The CDR3 is 14 residues long. V was shortened by 3 bases and J by 6 bases, with 14 bases between the two germline ends. The specimen sequenced was Siglec-9- CD8+ T cells sorted from blood. V is TRBV27 and J is TRBJ1-1; D unresolved. The TCR comes from a human donor in good health. The CDR3 is CASSFNPAGPEAFF. CDR3 in DNA: TGTGCCAGCAGTTTTAACCCCGCCGGCCCTGAAGCTTTCTTT.